This is a list of T cell receptor beta chains from one sample in a study of T cell responses to AZD1222 COVID-19 vaccine. Data came from immunoSEQ multiplex PCR; TCRdb stores just in-frame clones and leaves some out. The data contain 150,000 to 200,000 clones, more than 85% of them singletons. The sample in question was peripheral blood, obtained on day 0 of AZD1222 vaccination. These receptors were obtained from an adult in good health. CDR3s include the opening cysteine and the closing phenylalanine or tryptophan. A D gene is named only where the DNA matches it firmly. Expanded clones are given a class, and other clones once, few, many or no size at all.

d_gene,abundance,v_gene,j_gene,CDR3nt,CDR3aa
-,few,TRBV6-5,TRBJ1-2,TGTGCCAGCAGACCCGGGACGGACTATGGCTACACCTTC,CASRPGTDYGYTF
-,-,TRBV2,TRBJ2-4,TGTGCCAGCAGTGACAGGGGGGTAAACATTCAGTACTTC,CASSDRGVNIQYF
-,-,TRBV18,TRBJ1-5,TGTGCCAGCTCACCGGGGGATCAGCCCCAGCATTTT,CASSPGDQPQHF
-,-,TRBV5-4,TRBJ2-7,TGTGCCAGCAGCTTGGGGGTAAACTCCTACGAGCAGTACTTC,CASSLGVNSYEQYF
-,few,TRBV28,TRBJ1-2,TGTGCCAGCAGCCAACCCACAGGGTTCGGCTATGGCTACACCTTC,CASSQPTGFGYGYTF
TRBD2,-,TRBV7-9,TRBJ2-3,TGTGCCAGCAGCACCTGGGGACTAGCGGGGGGCCTAAGCACAGATACGCAGTATTTT,CASSTWGLAGGLSTDTQYF
-,-,TRBV7-8,TRBJ2-2,TGTGCCAGCAGCTCGCAGGGGAACACCGGGGAGCTGTTTTTT,CASSSQGNTGELFF
-,-,TRBV30,TRBJ1-4,TGTGCCTGGGGCCGGGGAGAGGGGGGAGAAAAACTGTTTTTT,CAWGRGEGGEKLFF
-,-,TRBV5-1,TRBJ1-3,TGCGCCAGCAGCTTGGAGGGCGGGACAAGTGCGAACACCATATATTTT,CASSLEGGTSANTIYF
-,-,TRBV28,TRBJ1-1,TGTGCTTGGGGCCGGAACACTGAAGCTTTCTTT,CAWGRNTEAFF
-,-,TRBV14,TRBJ1-2,TGTGCCAGCAGCCAAGCGGGGGTAGGGGGCTATGGCTACACCTTC,CASSQAGVGGYGYTF
-,once,TRBV6-1,TRBJ1-4,TGTGCCAGCAGTGCCCCAGCTGGCAGGGCTAGTACTAATGAAAAACTGTTTTTT,CASSAPAGRASTNEKLFF
-,-,TRBV7-2,TRBJ2-1,TGTGCCAGCAGCTTACTACCAGGGGCAGGCAATGAGCAGTTCTTC,CASSLLPGAGNEQFF
TRBD1,-,TRBV5-1,TRBJ1-6,TGCGCCAGCAGCTTGGATACAGGGGGCCTTACACCCCTCCACTTT,CASSLDTGGLTPLHF
-,-,TRBV4-2,TRBJ1-1,TGTGCCAGCAGTTTCGGGGGGGGATCGGACACTGAAGCTTTCTTT,CASSFGGGSDTEAFF
TRBD1,-,TRBV5-1,TRBJ1-6,TGCGCCAGCAGCAGGGACCAGCCCCGACAGGGTGGTTCACCCCTCCACTTT,CASSRDQPRQGGSPLHF